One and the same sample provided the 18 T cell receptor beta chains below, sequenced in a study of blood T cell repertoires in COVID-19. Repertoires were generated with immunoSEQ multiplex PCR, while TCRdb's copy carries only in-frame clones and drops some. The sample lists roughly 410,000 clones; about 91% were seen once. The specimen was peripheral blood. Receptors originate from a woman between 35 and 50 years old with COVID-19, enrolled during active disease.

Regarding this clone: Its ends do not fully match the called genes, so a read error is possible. The CDR3 sequence is CASSFLSSGRGETQYF. CDR3 coding DNA: TGTGCTAGCAGCTTCCTTTCTAGCGGGAGAGGGGAGACCCAGTACTTC. The V gene is TRBV7-7, the J gene TRBJ2-5; 10 nucleotides agree with TRBD2. In germline, CDR1 is SSHAT, CDR2 FNYEAQ (reference sequence). This CDR3 spans 16 amino acids.

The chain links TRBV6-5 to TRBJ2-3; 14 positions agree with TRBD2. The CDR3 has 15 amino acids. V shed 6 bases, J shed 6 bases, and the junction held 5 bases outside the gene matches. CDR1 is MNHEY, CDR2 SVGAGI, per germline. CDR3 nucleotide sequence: TGTGCCAGCAGCGGGACTAGCGGGGGCTCGGATACGCAGTATTTT. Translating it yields CASSGTSGGSDTQYF.

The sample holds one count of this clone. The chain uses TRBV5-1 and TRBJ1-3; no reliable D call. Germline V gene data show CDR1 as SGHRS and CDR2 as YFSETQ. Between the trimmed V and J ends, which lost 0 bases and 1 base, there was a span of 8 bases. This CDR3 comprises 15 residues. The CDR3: CASSLGVPSGNTIYF. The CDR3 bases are TGCGCCAGCAGCTTGGGAGTACCGTCTGGAAACACCATATATTTT.

The CDR3 loop reads CASSMGTNYGYTF. CDR3 coding DNA: TGTGCCAGTAGTATGGGGACAAACTATGGCTACACCTTC. The chain carries TRBV19 and TRBJ1-2; D may be TRBD1 (6 bases). The CDR3 loop spans 13 amino acids. The V end was cut by 3 bases, the J end by 2 bases, with 7 bases between. In germline, CDR1 is LNHDA, CDR2 SQIVND (reference sequence).

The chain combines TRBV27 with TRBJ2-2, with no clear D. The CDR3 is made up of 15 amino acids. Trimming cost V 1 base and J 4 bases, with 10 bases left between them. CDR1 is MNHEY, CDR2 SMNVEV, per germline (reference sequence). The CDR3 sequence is CASSLFARVTGELFF. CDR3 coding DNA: TGTGCCAGCAGTTTATTCGCACGGGTCACCGGGGAGCTGTTTTTT.

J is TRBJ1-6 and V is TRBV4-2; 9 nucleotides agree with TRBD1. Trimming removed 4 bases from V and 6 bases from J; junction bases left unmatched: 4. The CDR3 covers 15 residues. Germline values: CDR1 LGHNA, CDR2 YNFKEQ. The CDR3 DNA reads TGTGCCAGCAGCCCCGGGGACAGGGCTAATTCACCCCTCCACTTT. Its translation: CASSPGDRANSPLHF.

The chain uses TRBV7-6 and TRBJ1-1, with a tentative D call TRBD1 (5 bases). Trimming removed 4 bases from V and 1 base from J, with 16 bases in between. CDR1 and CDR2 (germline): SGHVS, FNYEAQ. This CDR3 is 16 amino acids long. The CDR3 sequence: CASSSSVGAWNTEAFF. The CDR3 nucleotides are TGTGCCAGCAGCTCTTCGGTAGGGGCATGGAACACTGAAGCTTTCTTT.

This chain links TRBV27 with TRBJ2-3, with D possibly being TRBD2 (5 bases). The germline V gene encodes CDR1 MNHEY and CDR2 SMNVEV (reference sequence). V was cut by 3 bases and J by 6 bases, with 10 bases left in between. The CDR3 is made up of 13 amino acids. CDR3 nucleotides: TGTGCCAGCAGTTTTGCGGGCAGGGATACGCAGTATTTT. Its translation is CASSFAGRDTQYF.

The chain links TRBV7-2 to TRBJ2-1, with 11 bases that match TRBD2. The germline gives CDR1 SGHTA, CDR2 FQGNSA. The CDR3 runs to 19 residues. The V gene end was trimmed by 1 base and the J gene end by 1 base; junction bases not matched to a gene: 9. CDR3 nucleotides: TGTGCCAGCAGCTTAGTGGGGACTAGCGGATCTCAATCCTACAATGAGCAGTTCTTC. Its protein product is CASSLVGTSGSQSYNEQFF. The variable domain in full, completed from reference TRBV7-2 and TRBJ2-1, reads GAGVSQSPSNKVTEKGKDVELRCDPISGHTALYWYRQSLGQGLEFLIYFQGNSAPDKSGLPSDRFSAERTGGSVSTLTIQRTQQEDSAVYLCASSLVGTSGSQSYNEQFFGPGTRLTVL.

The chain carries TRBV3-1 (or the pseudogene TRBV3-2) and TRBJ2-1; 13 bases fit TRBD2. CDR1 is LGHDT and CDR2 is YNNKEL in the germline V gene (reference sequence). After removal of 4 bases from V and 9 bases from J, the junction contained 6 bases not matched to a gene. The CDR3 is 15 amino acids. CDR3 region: CASSLGTSGKTEQFF. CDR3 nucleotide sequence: TGTGCCAGCAGCCTAGGGACTAGCGGGAAAACTGAGCAGTTCTTC.

CDR3 amino acids: CASSTGAGNTIYF. The CDR3 DNA follows: TGTGCCAGCTCCACAGGGGCTGGAAACACCATATATTTT. This rearrangement joins TRBV6-5 to TRBJ1-3, with TRBD1 matching 7 bases. Trimming cost V 8 bases and J 2 bases; bases outside gene matches: 3. Germline CDR1 and CDR2: MNHEY and SVGAGI. CDR3 size: 13 residues.

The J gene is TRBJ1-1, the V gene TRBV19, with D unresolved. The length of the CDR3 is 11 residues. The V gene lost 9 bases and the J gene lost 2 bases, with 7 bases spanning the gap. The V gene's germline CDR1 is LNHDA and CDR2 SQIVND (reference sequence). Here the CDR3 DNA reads TGTGCCAGCAAATTTAACACTGAAGCTTTCTTT. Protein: CASKFNTEAFF.

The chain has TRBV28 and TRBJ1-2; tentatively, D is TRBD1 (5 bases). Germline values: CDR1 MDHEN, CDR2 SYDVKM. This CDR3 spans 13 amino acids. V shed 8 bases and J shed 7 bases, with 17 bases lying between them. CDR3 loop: CASLVVGEGGYTF. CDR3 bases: TGTGCCAGCCTTGTGGTGGGGGAGGGTGGCTACACCTTC.

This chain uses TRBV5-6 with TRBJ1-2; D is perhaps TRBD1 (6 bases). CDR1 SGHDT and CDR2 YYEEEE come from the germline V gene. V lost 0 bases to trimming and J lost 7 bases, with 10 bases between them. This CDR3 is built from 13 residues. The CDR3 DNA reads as TGTGCCAGCAGCTTGGAAGGCAGGGGTGGCTACACCTTC. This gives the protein CASSLEGRGGYTF.

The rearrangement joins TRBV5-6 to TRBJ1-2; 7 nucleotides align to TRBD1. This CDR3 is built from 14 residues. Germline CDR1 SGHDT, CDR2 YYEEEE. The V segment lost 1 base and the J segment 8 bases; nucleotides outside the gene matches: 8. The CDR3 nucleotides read TGTGCCAGCAGCTTGACAGGGGAGCTTCGCGGCTACACCTTC. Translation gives CASSLTGELRGYTF.

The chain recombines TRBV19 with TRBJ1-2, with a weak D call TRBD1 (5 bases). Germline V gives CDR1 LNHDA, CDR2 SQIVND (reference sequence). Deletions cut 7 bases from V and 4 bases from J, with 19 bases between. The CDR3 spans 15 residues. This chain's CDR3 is CASNARRNGGYGYTF. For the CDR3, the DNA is TGTGCCAGTAATGCACGCCGGAACGGGGGCTATGGCTACACCTTC.

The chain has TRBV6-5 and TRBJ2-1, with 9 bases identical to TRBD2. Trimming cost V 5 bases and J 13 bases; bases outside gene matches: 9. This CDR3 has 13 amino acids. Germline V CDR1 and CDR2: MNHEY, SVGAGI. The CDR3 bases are TGTGCCAGCAGTCCAGCAGCGGGGGGCTCCCAGTTCTTC. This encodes CASSPAAGGSQFF.

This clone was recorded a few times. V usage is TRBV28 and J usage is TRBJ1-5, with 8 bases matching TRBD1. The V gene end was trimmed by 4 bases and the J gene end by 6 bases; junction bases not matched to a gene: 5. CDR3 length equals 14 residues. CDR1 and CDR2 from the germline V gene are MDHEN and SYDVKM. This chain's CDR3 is CASSSTGAVQPQHF. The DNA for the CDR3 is TGTGCCAGCAGTTCGACAGGGGCGGTTCAGCCCCAGCATTTT.